Listed below are T cell receptor beta chains from one sample, sequenced in a study of T-cell memory formation after mild COVID-19. In TCRdb, the 5' RACE reads were re-called with MiXCR into one record per CDR3 protein. In the table there are fewer than 600,000 distinct CDR3 sequences, less than 25% of which are singletons. The material sequenced was PBMCs or a T cell subset sorted from them (not recorded which). These receptors all come from an adult woman who had mild COVID-19 (a few samples of this study predate the infection). Cell type and time point are not known. Both conserved end residues are part of each CDR3. D genes are given only for firm matches.

d_call	v_call	cdr3_aa
TRBD1	TRBV6-2/TRBV6-3	CASSQIQGAREKLFF
-	TRBV11-3	CASSGRHGSYEQYF
-	TRBV24-1	CATSVGTEAFF
-	TRBV3-1	CASSQAFGGVIRYTF
TRBD1	TRBV15	CATSRVRQGGPYNSPLHF
TRBD1	TRBV20-1	CSAERDRVGGQFF
-	TRBV28	CASSFTHTQYF
-	TRBV18	CASSERQAYYEQYF
-	TRBV24-1	CATSDASVQGETQYF
-	TRBV7-2	CASSFGQRGQPQHF
TRBD2	TRBV20-1	CSGSLAGVTDTQYF
-	TRBV5-1	CASQLPGTYEQYF
TRBD2	TRBV7-8	CASTLRLARQETQYF
-	TRBV7-9	CASSLADPNTEAFF
-	TRBV28	CASRPGGSYEQYF
-	TRBV20-1	CSAKTEAEAFF
-	TRBV7-2	CASSLAAFLGVADTQYF
TRBD2	TRBV7-9	CASSNAAGRAGEQFF
TRBD1	TRBV9	CASSVTGFVAQETQYF
-	TRBV7-6	CASSLAWSETQYF
-	TRBV7-2	CASSLSPGVNTEAFF
-	TRBV7-6	CASSPETETYEQYF
TRBD1	TRBV5-1	CASSFGQVSTNEKLFF
TRBD2	TRBV12-3/TRBV12-4	CASSPIPGGPGTDTQYF
-	TRBV18	CASSPSIGRNYGYTF
TRBD2	TRBV5-1	CASSLVASGNEQFF
-	TRBV7-9	CASSLEDRPNEKLFF
TRBD1	TRBV7-2	CASSLWGQENTIYF
TRBD1	TRBV6-5	CASRPGQGAGEQYF
TRBD1	TRBV7-3	CASSSHGQGADTQYF
TRBD1	TRBV15	CATSRDYRGTNYGYTF
TRBD1	TRBV24-1	CATSDYQGAPYNEQFF
TRBD2	TRBV7-3	CASSLGLAVQETQYF
-	TRBV20-1	CSASRSLNTEAFF
-	TRBV5-6	CASSPWDGYEQYF
TRBD2	TRBV12-3/TRBV12-4	CASSPRGSGGAYGTDTQYF
TRBD2	TRBV15	CATSRAGGPGNEQFF
TRBD2	TRBV9	CASNPGTSGRNEQFF
-	TRBV18	CASSLGSSTDTQYF
-	TRBV6-2/TRBV6-3	CASSYDVYNEQFF
TRBD1	TRBV23-1	CASSHSDRGPTYEQYF
-	TRBV5-1	CASSLTGMDGELFF
-	TRBV21-1	CIRDRGFYEQYF
TRBD1	TRBV20-1	CSARDLGQGGYEQYF
-	TRBV27	CASSTSSNYGYTF
-	TRBV18	CASSPEPYEQYF
TRBD2	TRBV10-3	CAHSGGTTYEQYF
-	TRBV7-8	CASIPASGFVPDTQYF
-	TRBV5-5	CASSLEGLGAYTDTQYF
-	TRBV11-2	CASSLESGTNEQYF